What follows are 25 T cell receptor beta chains derived from one specimen sequenced in a study of cytomegalovirus exposure and HLA in healthy donors. PCR employed 60 Vbeta and 13 Jbeta primers. Some clones are missing from TCRdb's copy, which holds only in-frame ones; the method was immunoSEQ multiplex PCR. The sample shows some 130,000 clones, 75% to 85% of them seen only once. The sample taken for sequencing was PBMCs. The origin of the receptors is a young man in good health and CMV-seronegative.

The rearrangement links TRBV6-6 to TRBJ1-2; D not certain. V lost 3 bases and J lost 0, with 14 bases in between. CDR1 MNHNY and CDR2 SVGAGI come from the germline V gene (reference sequence). The CDR3 length is 16 residues. The CDR3: CASSYDGPTTNYGYTF. The CDR3 DNA reads as TGTGCCAGCAGTTATGACGGCCCAACTACTAACTATGGCTACACCTTC.

This chain's CDR3 is CASSQWTGGGGRSYEQYF. Here the CDR3 DNA reads TGTGCCAGCAGTCAATGGACAGGGGGCGGCGGGAGGTCCTACGAGCAGTACTTC. The V gene is TRBV27, the J gene TRBJ2-7; 11 bases match TRBD1. The CDR3 has 18 amino acids. After removal of 5 bases from V and 1 base from J, the junction contained 13 bases not matched to a gene. Germline V gene lookup returns CDR1 MNHEY and CDR2 SMNVEV (reference sequence).

V is TRBV5-1 and J is TRBJ1-2; 8 positions match TRBD1. V gave up 4 bases and J gave up 4 bases; unmatched junction bases: 3. The CDR3 sequence is 13 residues long. Germline CDR1 reads SGHRS; CDR2 reads YFSETQ. CDR3 nucleotides: TGCGCCAGCAGCCCCGACAGGGGCTATGGCTACACCTTC. Its protein is CASSPDRGYGYTF.

The chain employs TRBV4-1 and TRBJ2-5; TRBD2 agrees at 7 bases. V shed 4 bases and J 4 bases; nucleotides not matched to a gene: 15. Germline V gene sequence: CDR1 MGHRA, CDR2 YSYEKL. The CDR3 runs to 17 residues. CDR3 amino acids: CASSPEPSGPMRETQYF. CDR3 DNA sequence: TGCGCCAGCAGCCCGGAACCTAGCGGCCCCATGAGAGAGACCCAGTACTTC.

This chain joins TRBV5-1 and TRBJ2-7, with 9 bases fitting TRBD2. The CDR3 contains 14 residues. The junction had 9 bases not matched to a gene; V was cut back by 4 bases and J by 7 bases. Germline CDR1 reads SGHRS; CDR2 reads YFSETQ. In DNA form, the CDR3 reads TGCGCCAGCAGCCCGGGACTAGCAGCTCAAGAGCAGTACTTC. Its translation is CASSPGLAAQEQYF. Looking up the rest from reference TRBV5-1 and TRBJ2-7 gives the full variable domain: KAGVTQTPRYLIKTRGQQVTLSCSPISGHRSVSWYQQTPGQGLQFLFEYFSETQRNKGNFPGRFSGRQFSNSRSEMNVSTLELGDSALYLCASSPGLAAQEQYFGPGTRLTVT.

This chain joins TRBV30 and TRBJ2-1; TRBD2 aligns across 8 bases. Germline CDR1 reads GTSNPN; CDR2 reads SVGIG (reference sequence). The CDR3 covers 14 residues. V lost 4 bases, J lost 4 bases, and 6 bases stayed unmatched. CDR3 region: CAWTSGQNYNEQFF. CDR3 in DNA: TGTGCCTGGACTAGCGGGCAAAATTACAATGAGCAGTTCTTC. The full variable domain, its missing parts supplied by reference TRBV30 and TRBJ2-1, is SQTIHQWPATLVQPVGSPLSLECTVEGTSNPNLYWYRQAAGRGLQLLFYSVGIGQISSEVPQNLSASRPQDRQFILSSKKLLLSDSGFYLCAWTSGQNYNEQFFGPGTRLTVL.

The CDR3: CASSQDGGGDYEQYF. For the CDR3, the DNA is TGTGCCAGCAGCCAAGATGGCGGGGGAGACTACGAGCAGTACTTC. The chain has TRBV14 and TRBJ2-7, with 7 bases fitting TRBD2. There are 15 residues in the CDR3. V was pared by 0 bases and J by 3 bases, with 5 bases of the junction left unmatched. Germline CDR1 is SGHDN and CDR2 is FVKESK.

V gene TRBV19 combines with J gene TRBJ2-7, with TRBD1 matching 11 bases. Germline V lookup: CDR1 LNHDA, CDR2 SQIVND (reference sequence). V dropped 4 bases and J dropped 4; count of bases not matched to a gene: 3. The CDR3 length is 14 residues. The CDR3 is CASSRTGGTYEQYF. In DNA, the CDR3 is TGTGCCAGTAGTAGGACAGGGGGCACGTACGAGCAGTACTTC.

This sequence joins TRBV7-2 and TRBJ2-1, with 9 bases that match TRBD2. The CDR3 totals 16 residues. Germline V gene sequence: CDR1 SGHTA, CDR2 FQGNSA. V was pared by 0 bases and J by 4 bases, with 4 bases of the junction left unmatched. The CDR3 DNA sequence: TGTGCCAGCAGCTTAGCAGGACTAGCGTCTTACAATGAGCAGTTCTTC. Translation: CASSLAGLASYNEQFF.

This sequence joins TRBV7-2 and TRBJ1-2; perhaps TRBD1 as D (5 bases). The V end lost 3 bases, the J end lost 2 bases, and 10 bases lay between the germline ends. CDR1 SGHTA and CDR2 FQGNSA come from the germline V gene. The CDR3 length is 14 residues. In DNA form, the CDR3 reads TGTGCCAGCAGCTTTAGAAGGGGCAACTATGGCTACACCTTC. Amino acids: CASSFRRGNYGYTF.

The chain carries TRBV25-1 and TRBJ2-7; 10 nucleotides match TRBD2. The CDR3 is 17 amino acids. Germline CDR1 is MGHDK and CDR2 is SYGVNS. Trimming removed 1 base from V and 0 bases from J; junction bases left unmatched: 6. In DNA form, the CDR3 reads TGTGCCAGCAGTGAATGGTTAACTAGCGGGGCCTCCTACGAGCAGTACTTC. Its translation is CASSEWLTSGASYEQYF.

CDR3 nucleotides: TGTGCCAGCACCCGGGACAGTGACTATGGCTACACCTTC. Translating gives CASTRDSDYGYTF. The rearrangement uses TRBV18 and TRBJ1-2, with TRBD1 matching over 7 bases. V lost 8 bases to trimming and J lost 3 bases; unmatched junction nucleotides: 6. The germline V gene encodes CDR1 KGHSH and CDR2 LQKENI. This CDR3 has 13 residues.

This chain uses TRBV28 with TRBJ1-3; D gene unclear. Trimming took 6 bases from V and 1 from J, leaving 4 bases between them. Germline V lookup: CDR1 MDHEN, CDR2 SYDVKM. The CDR3 sequence is 12 residues long. Here the CDR3 DNA reads TGTGCCAGCAGGAGATCTGGAAACACCATATATTTT. Amino acids: CASRRSGNTIYF.

The chain couples TRBV27 to TRBJ2-2, with 9 bases fitting TRBD2. This CDR3 has 15 amino acids. J gave up 6 bases and V 2 bases, and 4 bases lay outside the gene matches. Per germline, CDR1 MNHEY and CDR2 SMNVEV (reference sequence). Here the CDR3 DNA reads TGTGCCAGCAGTTTAGCGGGAGGGTATTCCGGGGAGCTGTTTTTT. Protein product: CASSLAGGYSGELFF.

This clone was seen more than once but under ten times. The chain couples TRBV28 to TRBJ2-5, with D uncertain. Trimming pared 3 bases from V and 11 bases from J, leaving 19 bases between. The germline CDR1 and CDR2 sequences are MDHEN and SYDVKM. The CDR3 sequence is 14 residues long. CDR3 amino acids: CASSFLASDLEQYF. The CDR3 DNA sequence: TGTGCCAGCAGTTTTCTGGCGTCTGACTTGGAGCAGTACTTC.

This clone was counted between two and nine times. The CDR3 DNA sequence: TGTGCCATCAGTGAGGGGACAGGGGGAACTGAAGCTTTCTTT. It yields the protein CAISEGTGGTEAFF. The chain carries TRBV10-3 and TRBJ1-1, with 11 bases aligning to TRBD1. With 2 bases clipped from V and 5 bases from J, the junction kept 1 base outside the gene matches. The CDR3 has 14 amino acids. Germline assignment: CDR1 ENHRY and CDR2 SYGVKD.

The V gene is TRBV6-1, the J gene TRBJ2-1, with a tentative D call TRBD1 (6 bases). The CDR3 totals 15 residues. The V and J ends lost 1 base and 0 bases respectively, with 7 bases between them. The V gene's germline CDR1 is MNHNS and CDR2 SASEGT. As DNA, the CDR3 is TGTGCCAGCAGTGAAGGCAGGGGCTCCTACAATGAGCAGTTCTTC. Translation gives CASSEGRGSYNEQFF.

This chain links TRBV29-1 with TRBJ2-7, with 8 bases that match TRBD2. This CDR3 contains 12 residues. Germline V gene sequence: CDR1 SQVTM, CDR2 ANQGSEA. The V and J ends lost 5 bases and 5 bases, in that order; junction bases with no gene match: 5. The DNA for the CDR3 is TGCAGCGTTTTACTAGCGGATGACGAGCAGTACTTC. It translates to CSVLLADDEQYF.

This clone was seen a handful of times. This sequence joins TRBV19 and TRBJ2-7; the D gene is possibly TRBD1 (5 bases). Germline V lookup: CDR1 LNHDA, CDR2 SQIVND (reference sequence). V was cut by 7 bases and J by 1 base, with 11 bases left in between. The CDR3 is made up of 13 amino acids. The CDR3 region has the DNA TGTGCCAGTACCCCTGACAGTTCCTACGAGCAGTACTTC. It codes for CASTPDSSYEQYF. The variable domain in full, completed from reference TRBV19 and TRBJ2-7, reads DGGITQSPKYLFRKEGQNVTLSCEQNLNHDAMYWYRQDPGQGLRLIYYSQIVNDFQKGDIAEGYSVSREKKESFPLTVTSAQKNPTAFYLCASTPDSSYEQYFGPGTRLTVT.

This clone has a single count. J is TRBJ2-1 and V is TRBV29-1; D is undetermined. The CDR3 sequence is 11 residues long. Trimming pared 3 bases from V and 6 bases from J, leaving 6 bases between. CDR1 SQVTM and CDR2 ANQGSEA come from the germline V gene. The chain's CDR3 is CSVDFLNEQFF. CDR3 nucleotides: TGCAGCGTTGATTTCCTCAATGAGCAGTTCTTC.

The gene calls are TRBV7-2 and TRBJ1-5; D is possibly TRBD1 (6 bases). There are 16 residues in the CDR3. Looked up from germline, CDR1 is SGHTA and CDR2 is FQGNSA. The ends were cut back, 5 bases at V and 2 bases at J, with 16 bases in the middle. The CDR3, as DNA: TGTGCCAGCAGCCCGACAGGCTCGGGTGGCAATCAGCCCCAGCATTTT. This codes for CASSPTGSGGNQPQHF. Using reference TRBV7-2 and TRBJ1-5 for the parts outside the CDR3, the full variable domain is GAGVSQSPSNKVTEKGKDVELRCDPISGHTALYWYRQSLGQGLEFLIYFQGNSAPDKSGLPSDRFSAERTGGSVSTLTIQRTQQEDSAVYLCASSPTGSGGNQPQHFGDGTRLSIL.

The rearrangement uses TRBV28 and TRBJ2-3; 8 positions match TRBD2. In germline, CDR1 is MDHEN, CDR2 SYDVKM. J gave up 2 bases and V 2 bases, and 12 bases lay outside the gene matches. The CDR3 totals 18 residues. This chain's CDR3 is CASSLGLGRAFTTDTQYF. CDR3 sequence (DNA): TGTGCCAGCAGTTTAGGGCTCGGGAGGGCCTTTACCACAGATACGCAGTATTTT.

Details on this clone: Other DNA variants within this sample encode the same CDR3. In DNA form, the CDR3 reads TGCGCCAGCAGCCCCTGGACAGGGTATGGCTACACCTTC. Translated: CASSPWTGYGYTF. The chain joins TRBV5-1 to TRBJ1-2; TRBD1 matches 8 bases. CDR3 size: 13 residues. Germline lookup yields CDR1 SGHRS and CDR2 YFSETQ. The V and J ends lost 4 bases and 5 bases, in that order; junction bases with no gene match: 4.

V is TRBV25-1 and J is TRBJ1-1; D unresolved. The CDR3 runs 14 residues. Germline V gene data show CDR1 as MGHDK and CDR2 as SYGVNS. V lost 3 bases and J 7 bases, leaving 15 bases between the germline ends. The CDR3: CASSEVGRGNEAFF. CDR3 sequence (DNA): TGTGCCAGCAGTGAGGTCGGACGGGGTAATGAAGCTTTCTTT.

In this sample, this clone turned up a few times. The genes are TRBV28 and TRBJ1-1; 8 bases are shared with TRBD1. J was trimmed by 0 bases and V by 6 bases; bases with no gene match: 12. This CDR3 spans 17 amino acids. Germline V CDR1 and CDR2: MDHEN, SYDVKM. This CDR3 reads CASRPDRGYYMNTEAFF. Here the CDR3 DNA reads TGTGCCAGCAGACCCGACAGGGGCTACTATATGAACACTGAAGCTTTCTTT.